A selection of T cell receptor beta chains follows, all from one sample in a study of blood T cells in healthy people across ages. TCRdb reanalysed the 5' RACE reads using MiXCR and keeps one entry per CDR3 protein. The table lists 1.4 million or so distinct CDR3 sequences, 42% of them singletons. The sequencing sample was made of blood. The source of these receptors is a woman under 30 in good health. Each CDR3 is given with its conserved first and last residue. D genes are given only for firm matches. Clone sizes are given selectively: once, few, many, or a class where the clone is expanded.

NA,NA,TRBV20-1,TRBJ2-3,CSASKGGTDTQYF,TGCAGTGCTAGCAAAGGTGGCACAGATACGCAGTATTTT
TRBD1,NA,TRBV10-3,TRBJ2-7,CAISSGTALSEQYF,TGTGCCATCAGTTCCGGGACAGCCCTATCCGAGCAGTACTTC
TRBD1,NA,TRBV14,TRBJ1-1,CASSLTTGTSGAFF,TGTGCCAGCAGCCTAACGACAGGGACTTCGGGGGCTTTCTTT
TRBD2,few,TRBV3-1,TRBJ2-1,CASSPLAGGLWNEQFF,TGTGCCAGCAGCCCCCTGGCGGGGGGCCTGTGGAATGAGCAGTTCTTC
TRBD1,NA,TRBV28,TRBJ1-5,CASSAPGTGTDQPQHF,TGTGCCAGCAGTGCTCCCGGGACAGGGACTGATCAGCCCCAGCATTTT
TRBD1,NA,TRBV6-5,TRBJ1-2,CASSYRDRVDGYTF,TGTGCCAGCAGTTACCGGGACAGGGTCGATGGCTACACCTTC
TRBD1,NA,TRBV9,TRBJ2-3,CASSNGQGLSPFDTQYF,TGTGCCAGCAGCAATGGACAGGGGTTGAGTCCGTTCGATACGCAGTATTTT
NA,once,TRBV20-1,TRBJ2-7,CSARARGWDNEQYF,TGCAGTGCTAGAGCGCGGGGGTGGGACAATGAGCAGTACTTC
NA,NA,TRBV20-1,TRBJ2-7,CSARAPGTGSYEQYF,TGCAGTGCTAGAGCCCCCGGGACCGGCTCCTACGAGCAGTACTTC
TRBD1,NA,TRBV10-2,TRBJ1-2,CASTFSGGANGYTF,TGCGCCAGCACATTTTCAGGGGGCGCTAATGGCTACACCTTC
NA,NA,TRBV20-1,TRBJ2-7,CSASDLGVTGYNEQYF,TGCAGTGCGAGCGATCTAGGGGTGACGGGGTACAATGAGCAGTACTTC
NA,NA,TRBV6-2/TRBV6-3,TRBJ2-5,CGTRGRVGETQYF,TGTGGCACCCGTGGACGCGTGGGGGAGACCCAGTACTTC
NA,few,TRBV7-9,TRBJ2-7,CASSPPQSYEQYF,TGTGCCAGCAGCCCTCCCCAGAGCTACGAGCAGTACTTC
NA,few,TRBV12-3/TRBV12-4,TRBJ2-1,CASSHVGDYNEQFF,TGTGCCAGCAGTCATGTGGGAGACTACAATGAGCAGTTCTTC
NA,NA,TRBV2,TRBJ2-6,CASSDKVSGANVLTF,TGTGCCAGCAGTGATAAGGTCTCTGGGGCCAACGTCCTGACTTTC
NA,NA,TRBV20-1,TRBJ1-2,CSAPGQPTTGGYTF,TGCAGTGCTCCCGGACAGCCAACTACGGGTGGCTACACCTTC
TRBD1,NA,TRBV20-1,TRBJ1-5,CSAEPTGAGNQPQHF,TGCAGTGCCGAACCGACAGGGGCGGGCAATCAGCCCCAGCATTTT
NA,few,TRBV10-2,TRBJ1-1,CASSARLNTEAFF,TGCGCCAGCAGTGCACGGCTGAACACTGAAGCTTTCTTT
TRBD2,NA,TRBV2,TRBJ2-3,CASRRTSGRADTQYF,TGTGCCAGCAGAAGGACTAGCGGGAGGGCCGATACGCAGTATTTT
NA,few,TRBV4-3,TRBJ1-2,CASSQDRGGANYGYTF,TGCGCCAGCAGCCAAGATCGAGGGGGGGCGAACTATGGCTACACCTTC
NA,few,TRBV4-3,TRBJ1-4,CASSHGTSLGNEKLFF,TGCGCCAGCAGCCACGGGACCTCCTTGGGTAATGAAAAACTGTTTTTT
TRBD1,few,TRBV10-3,TRBJ1-5,CAIKPTGENQPQHF,TGTGCCATCAAACCCACAGGGGAGAATCAGCCCCAGCATTTT
NA,NA,TRBV9,TRBJ2-7,CASSVVSNNEQYF,TGTGCCAGCAGCGTAGTCTCTAACAATGAGCAGTACTTC
NA,NA,TRBV5-1,TRBJ1-4,CASSSGRGAANEKLFF,TGCGCCAGCAGCTCCGGGCGGGGTGCGGCTAATGAAAAACTGTTTTTT
TRBD1,NA,TRBV20-1,TRBJ2-5,CSAWDSAQGGQETQYF,TGCAGTGCTTGGGACTCGGCACAGGGGGGCCAAGAGACCCAGTACTTC
NA,NA,TRBV27,TRBJ2-1,CASSPVRREYNEQFF,TGTGCCAGCAGCCCCGTGAGACGGGAGTACAATGAGCAGTTCTTC
NA,NA,TRBV12-3/TRBV12-4,TRBJ2-7,CASSSSAQGSSYEQYF,TGTGCCAGCAGCTCTTCGGCTCAGGGATCCTCCTACGAGCAGTACTTC
NA,NA,TRBV12-3/TRBV12-4,TRBJ1-2,CASSSGRRRYYGYTF,TGTGCCAGCAGTTCCGGGAGACGACGTTACTATGGCTACACCTTC